This T cell receptor beta chain was obtained from a study of OX40 agonist ivuxolimab in advanced cancers. In terms of the full investigation: Ivuxolimab was an agonistic, fully human IgG2 monoclonal antibody directed against OX40 (CD134), a costimulatory receptor. Among the roughly 54 dose-escalation patients, some 20 had hepatocellular carcinoma, 15 melanoma, 9 renal cell carcinoma and 9 head and neck cancer. Intravenous ivuxolimab was administered to patients every 2 weeks at six dose levels: 0.01, 0.1, 0.3, 1.5, 3 and 10 mg/kg. The paper describes the monotherapy dose-escalation part (N = 52 patients) of the phase I trial of ivuxolimab. In the dose-escalation cohort, more than 75% of patients were male, and the mean age was approximately 60 years, with a range of roughly 23 to 85. Prior anti-PD-1, anti-PD-L1 or anti-CTLA-4 therapy was permitted, and 40% of dose-escalation patients had received checkpoint inhibitors. The purpose of peripheral TCRbeta sequencing was to test whether ivuxolimab changed TCR sequence diversity and led to clonal T-cell expansion. Partial responses occurred in three dose-escalation patients: two with cutaneous melanoma and one with hepatocellular carcinoma.

The CDR3 runs 13 amino acids, cysteine and phenylalanine included. Of all the DNA, just the CDR3 is kept, 39 bases in frame from base 1. CDR1 and CDR2, per the germline V gene, are MNHEY and SVGAGI. The germline ends are 11 bases apart after V is trimmed by 5 bases and J by 4 bases. To sequence the TCRbeta CDR3 region, genomic DNA was isolated from the sorted cells. The immunoSEQ Assay was used for sequencing of TCRbeta CDR3 regions. Drawn from immuneACCESS, this table holds only the in-frame rearrangements with V and J called that TCRdb kept. Clones are partly lost; checked studies trace under half to an unresolved V gene and leave the rest unexplained. The sample table records 37,000 or so clones; approximately 79% of these occur just once. The ten top clones hold about 1.7% of the sample. Comments on this clone: Its antigen specificity is not known. No clone much larger than this one lies a single base away; base qualities are absent.

General findings and caveats noted by the study authors: After ivuxolimab, expanded clones were on average more numerous among CD8+ T cells than among CD4+ T cells. Low levels of normalized T-cell clonal expansion were also shown by some nonresponding patients. At doses of 0.1 to 3.0 mg/kg, clonal expansion of both CD4+ and CD8+ blood T cells was observed from baseline to week 6. Partial responders in the 0.1-3.0 mg/kg groups had among the lowest normalized peripheral clonal expansion, especially among CD8+ T cells. Which antigens the clonally expanded peripheral T cells were specific for was not determined.

The trial excluded patients who had a history of autoimmune disease or were on systemic immunosuppression. In every dose cohort, peripheral blood was drawn for TCR sequencing at baseline, cycle 4 day 1, and cycle 7 day 1. Samples were obtained from an open-label, multicenter, first-in-human phase I dose-escalation trial of ivuxolimab. Adults with locally advanced or metastatic head and neck squamous cell, hepatocellular, melanoma or renal cell carcinoma were enrolled in the trial. Before TCR sequencing, CD4+ T cells and CD8+ T cells from peripheral blood were sorted into separate populations. Specimen: CD4+ or CD8+ T cells sorted from blood, collected in a trial of the OX40 agonist ivuxolimab. The TCR comes from an adult with an advanced solid tumor such as melanoma, head and neck, liver or kidney cancer. The chain is assembled from TRBV6-5 and TRBJ1-1, with no D gene named confidently. In nucleotide form, the sequence is TGTGCCAGCAGTATGCTTTGGTCCACTGAAGCTTTCTTT. This yields the protein CASSMLWSTEAFF.